This T cell receptor (beta chain) was captured by sequencing in a study of OX40 agonist ivuxolimab in advanced cancers. Some clones are missing from TCRdb's copy, which holds only in-frame ones; the method was immunoSEQ multiplex PCR. The sample carries 30,000 to 35,000 clones, 65% to 80% recorded once. In this sample, this clone is medium-sized. Sample: CD4+ or CD8+ T cells sorted from blood, taken in a trial of the OX40 agonist ivuxolimab. The sequence derives from an adult with an advanced solid tumor such as melanoma, head and neck, liver or kidney cancer.

The CDR3 DNA follows: TGTGCCAGCAGGGGAACAGGGGGCTATGGCTACACCTTC. Protein product: CASRGTGGYGYTF. This chain uses TRBV27 with TRBJ1-2; 8 bases match TRBD1. The germline V gene encodes CDR1 MNHEY and CDR2 SMNVEV (reference sequence). The CDR3 runs to 13 residues. V dropped 6 bases and J dropped 4; count of bases not matched to a gene: 4.